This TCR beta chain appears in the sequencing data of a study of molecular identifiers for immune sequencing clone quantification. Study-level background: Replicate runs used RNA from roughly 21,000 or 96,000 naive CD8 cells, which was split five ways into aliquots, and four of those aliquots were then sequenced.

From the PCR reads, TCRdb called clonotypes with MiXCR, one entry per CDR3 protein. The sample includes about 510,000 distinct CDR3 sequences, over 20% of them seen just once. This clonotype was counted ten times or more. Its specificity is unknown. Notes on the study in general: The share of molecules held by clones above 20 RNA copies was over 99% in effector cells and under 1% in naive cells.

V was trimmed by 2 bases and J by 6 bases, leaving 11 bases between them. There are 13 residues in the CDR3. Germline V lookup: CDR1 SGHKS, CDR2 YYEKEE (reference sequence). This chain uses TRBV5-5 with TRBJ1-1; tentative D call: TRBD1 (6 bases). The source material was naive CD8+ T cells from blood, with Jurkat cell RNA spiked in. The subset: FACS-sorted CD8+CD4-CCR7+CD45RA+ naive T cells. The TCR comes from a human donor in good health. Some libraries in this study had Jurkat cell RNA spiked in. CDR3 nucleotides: TGTGCCAGCAGCTTCACAGGGAGCCCTGAAGCTTTCTTT. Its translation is CASSFTGSPEAFF.